The 6 T cell receptor beta chains presented below share a single source sample, sequenced in a study of control samples from healthy donors and cancer patients. Generated by immunoSEQ multiplex PCR, the TCRdb table keeps only in-frame clones and is missing some. The data show 150,000 to 200,000 clones, with nearly 90% seen just once and roughly 1.3% held by the top ten. The sequencing input was blood. The receptors were gathered from a woman in her forties or fifties in good health.

CDR3 loop: CSASGTGQFYEQYF. The CDR3 DNA reads as TGCAGTGCTAGTGGAACCGGACAGTTCTACGAGCAGTACTTC. The rearrangement links TRBV20-1 to TRBJ2-7; D is perhaps TRBD1 (6 bases). V was cut by 3 bases and J by 3 bases, with 15 bases left in between. The germline V gene has CDR1 DFQATT and CDR2 SNEGSKA (reference sequence). This CDR3 comprises 14 residues.

This chain links TRBV19 with TRBJ1-3; 9 bases are a match to TRBD1. This CDR3 spans 15 amino acids. Germline CDR1 LNHDA, CDR2 SQIVND (reference sequence). V dropped 11 bases and J dropped 0; count of bases not matched to a gene: 8. CDR3 nucleotides: TGTGCCCGACCAGACAGGGGGAGCTCTGGAAACACCATATATTTT. This codes for CARPDRGSSGNTIYF.

The rearrangement links TRBV29-1 to TRBJ2-2; a weak D match, TRBD2 (5 bases). The V gene's germline CDR1 is SQVTM and CDR2 ANQGSEA. The CDR3 sequence is 11 residues long. Trimming pared 5 bases from V and 7 bases from J, leaving 8 bases between. The CDR3 DNA reads TGCAGCGTTCGTACTAGCGGGGAGCTGTTTTTT. Translating it yields CSVRTSGELFF.

This clone was seen only a few times. The chain has TRBV28 and TRBJ1-6; no definite D call. Per germline, CDR1 MDHEN and CDR2 SYDVKM. The CDR3 is 14 residues long. The ends were cut back, 7 bases at V and 3 bases at J, with 10 bases in the middle. CDR3 in DNA: TGTGCCAGCATCGCCTCGGTCTATAATTCACCCCTCCACTTT. It translates to CASIASVYNSPLHF.

The CDR3 DNA is TGTGCCATCAGTGCTACCGGGACAGGGAGTGCCGGGGAGCTGTTTTTT. Translating gives CAISATGTGSAGELFF. V is TRBV10-3 and J is TRBJ2-2, with 9 bases lining up with TRBD1. The germline V gene encodes CDR1 ENHRY and CDR2 SYGVKD. The CDR3 loop spans 16 amino acids. With V trimmed by 4 bases and J by 6 bases, 9 bases remained unmatched.

The chain carries TRBV7-9 and TRBJ1-1; TRBD1 is a possible D gene (6 bases). The CDR3 is 12 residues long. Germline CDR1 reads SEHNR; CDR2 reads FQNEAQ (reference sequence). V shed 5 bases and J shed 11 bases, with 15 bases lying between them. CDR3 nucleotides: TGTGCCAGCAGCGTCGACCAGGGGATGGCTTTCTTT. Amino acid sequence: CASSVDQGMAFF.